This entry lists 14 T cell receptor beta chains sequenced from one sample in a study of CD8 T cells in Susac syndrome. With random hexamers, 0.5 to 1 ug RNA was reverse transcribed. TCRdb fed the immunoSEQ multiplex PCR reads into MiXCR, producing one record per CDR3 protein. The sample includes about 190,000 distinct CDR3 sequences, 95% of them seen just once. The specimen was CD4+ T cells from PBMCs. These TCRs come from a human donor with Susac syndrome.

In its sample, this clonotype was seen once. CDR3 in amino acids: CASSHRGTNEKLFF. In DNA, the CDR3 is TGTGCCAGCAGCCACAGGGGTACTAATGAAAAACTGTTTTTT. The genes are TRBV3-1 and TRBJ1-4, with a possible D match to TRBD1 (6 bases). V dropped 3 bases and J dropped 2 bases, with 7 bases sitting between them. Germline lookup yields CDR1 LGHDT and CDR2 YNNKEL (reference sequence). The CDR3 length is 14 residues.

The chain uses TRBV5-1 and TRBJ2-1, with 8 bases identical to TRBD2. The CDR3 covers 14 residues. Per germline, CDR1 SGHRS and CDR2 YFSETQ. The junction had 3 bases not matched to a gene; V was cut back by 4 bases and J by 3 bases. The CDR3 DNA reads TGCGCCAGCAGCGCCGGGACTAGCTACAATGAGCAGTTCTTC. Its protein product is CASSAGTSYNEQFF.

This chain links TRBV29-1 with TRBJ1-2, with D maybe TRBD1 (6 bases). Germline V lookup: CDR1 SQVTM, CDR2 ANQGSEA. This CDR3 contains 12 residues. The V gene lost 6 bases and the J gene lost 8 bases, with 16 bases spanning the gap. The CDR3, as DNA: TGCAGCGTGGGAGGGGGAATCTTGGGCTACACCTTC. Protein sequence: CSVGGGILGYTF.

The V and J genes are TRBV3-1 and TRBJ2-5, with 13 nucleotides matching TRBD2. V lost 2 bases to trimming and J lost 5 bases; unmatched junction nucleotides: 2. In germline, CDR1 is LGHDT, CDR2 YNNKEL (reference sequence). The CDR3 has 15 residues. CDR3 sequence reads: CASSQLGLAGETQYF. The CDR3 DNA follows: TGTGCCAGCAGCCAATTGGGACTAGCGGGGGAGACCCAGTACTTC.

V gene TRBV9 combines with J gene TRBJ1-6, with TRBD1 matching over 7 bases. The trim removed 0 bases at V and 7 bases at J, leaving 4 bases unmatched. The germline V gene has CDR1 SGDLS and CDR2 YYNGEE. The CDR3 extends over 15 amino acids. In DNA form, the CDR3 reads TGTGCCAGCAGCGTAGTGGCAGGGGGGAATTCACCCCTCCACTTT. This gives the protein CASSVVAGGNSPLHF.

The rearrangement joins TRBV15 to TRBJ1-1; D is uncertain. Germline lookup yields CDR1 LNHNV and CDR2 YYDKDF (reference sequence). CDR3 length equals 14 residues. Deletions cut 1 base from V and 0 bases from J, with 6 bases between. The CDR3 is CATSRAGVNTEAFF. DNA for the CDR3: TGTGCCACCAGCAGAGCGGGAGTGAACACTGAAGCTTTCTTT.

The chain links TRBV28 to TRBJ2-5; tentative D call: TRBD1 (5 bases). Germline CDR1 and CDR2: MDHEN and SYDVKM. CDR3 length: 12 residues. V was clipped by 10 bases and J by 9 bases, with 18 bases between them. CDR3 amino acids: CATSPGPKAQYF. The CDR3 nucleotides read TGTGCCACCTCCCCAGGGCCGAAGGCCCAGTACTTC.

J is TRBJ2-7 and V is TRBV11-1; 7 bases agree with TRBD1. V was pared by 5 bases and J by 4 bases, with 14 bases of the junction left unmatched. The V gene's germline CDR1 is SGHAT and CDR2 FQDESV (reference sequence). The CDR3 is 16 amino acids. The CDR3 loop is CASSRFWTGSDYEQYF. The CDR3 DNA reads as TGTGCCAGCAGCCGATTCTGGACAGGAAGTGATTACGAGCAGTACTTC.

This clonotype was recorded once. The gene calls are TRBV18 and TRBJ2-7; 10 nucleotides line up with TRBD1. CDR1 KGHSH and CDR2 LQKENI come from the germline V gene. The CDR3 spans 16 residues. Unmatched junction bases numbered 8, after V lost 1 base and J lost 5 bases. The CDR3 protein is CASSPRSGTGENEQYF. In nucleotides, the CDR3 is TGTGCCAGCTCACCACGATCCGGGACAGGGGAAAACGAGCAGTACTTC. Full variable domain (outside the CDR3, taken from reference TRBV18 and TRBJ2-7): NAGVMQNPRHLVRRRGQEARLRCSPMKGHSHVYWYRQLPEEGLKFMVYLQKENIIDESGMPKERFSAEFPKEGPSILRIQQVVRGDSAAYFCASSPRSGTGENEQYFGPGTRLTVT.

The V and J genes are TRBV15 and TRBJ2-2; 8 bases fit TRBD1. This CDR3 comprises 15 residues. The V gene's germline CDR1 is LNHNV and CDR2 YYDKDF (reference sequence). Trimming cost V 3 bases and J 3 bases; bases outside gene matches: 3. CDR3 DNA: TGTGCCACCAGCAGGAGGACAGGGCACACCGGGGAGCTGTTTTTT. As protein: CATSRRTGHTGELFF.

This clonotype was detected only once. The DNA of the CDR3 is TGTGCCAGCAGCCTCTTGGAGGGACAGGGGTACACCGGGGAGCTGTTTTTT. Translation gives CASSLLEGQGYTGELFF. The V and J genes are TRBV7-9 and TRBJ2-2; 10 bases are a match to TRBD1. The trim removed 5 bases at V and 3 bases at J, leaving 9 bases unmatched. CDR3 size: 17 residues. CDR1 is SEHNR and CDR2 is FQNEAQ in the germline V gene (reference sequence).

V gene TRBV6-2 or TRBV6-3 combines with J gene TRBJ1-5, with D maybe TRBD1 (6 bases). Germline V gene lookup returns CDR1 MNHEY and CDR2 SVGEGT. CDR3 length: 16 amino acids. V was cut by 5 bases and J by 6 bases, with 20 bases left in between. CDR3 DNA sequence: TGTGCCAGCAGTCCAAGGGGGGAGGGGCCGGGTCAGCCCCAGCATTTT. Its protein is CASSPRGEGPGQPQHF.

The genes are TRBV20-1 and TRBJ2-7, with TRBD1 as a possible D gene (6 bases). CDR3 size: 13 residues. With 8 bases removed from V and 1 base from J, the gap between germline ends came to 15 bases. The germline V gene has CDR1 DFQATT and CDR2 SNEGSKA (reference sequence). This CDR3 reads CSLQGTRSYEQYF. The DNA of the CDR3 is TGCAGTCTCCAAGGGACACGTTCCTACGAGCAGTACTTC.

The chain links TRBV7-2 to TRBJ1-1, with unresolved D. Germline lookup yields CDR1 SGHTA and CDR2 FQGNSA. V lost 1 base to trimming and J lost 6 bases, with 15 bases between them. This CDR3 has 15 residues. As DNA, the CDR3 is TGTGCCAGCAGCTTAGGCCGGGTAGCGTGGGCTGAAGCTTTCTTT. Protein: CASSLGRVAWAEAFF.